This T cell receptor beta chain emerged from a study of T cells in localized non-small cell lung cancer. Overall study findings and caveats: Turning up in adjacent lung were a median approximately 50 of the top 100 tumor clones.

The germline V gene encodes CDR1 SGDLS and CDR2 YYNGEE. Trimming took off 5 bases at V and 9 bases at J, with 15 bases between the two ends. The CDR3 totals 13 residues. Atypia-free adjacent lung came from at least 2 cm beyond the tumor margin. On this clone: As yet, its antigen is unknown.

Using immunoSEQ multiplex PCR, the repertoire was profiled, and TCRdb retains in-frame clones only, with some absent. The top ten clones hold roughly 10% of a sample with 1,200 or so clones, less than 30% of them seen once. V and J are TRBV9 and TRBJ1-5, with a weak D call TRBD1 (6 bases). The clonotype was recovered from a male donor older than 55 with stage I lung adenocarcinoma. Source: normal lung tissue next to the tumor, taken before any cancer treatment. The DNA for the CDR3 is TGTGCCAGCAGGGTACAGGGTCTTGGGCCCCAGCATTTT. It translates to CASRVQGLGPQHF. Drawing the rest from reference TRBV9 and TRBJ1-5, the complete variable domain is DSGVTQTPKHLITATGQRVTLRCSPRSGDLSVYWYQQSLDQGLQFLIQYYNGEERAKGNILERFSAQQFPDLHSELNLSSLELGDSALYFCASRVQGLGPQHFGDGTRLSIL.